The 17 T cell receptor beta chains below were found in one sample sequenced in a study of spatial heterogeneity in lung cancer (dated by TCRdb to about 2019). This specimen's time point label, interpreted: sample taken at primary tumor resection. Without any cell sorting, TCR sequencing was performed on whole RNA extracted either from tumor and nontumor lung tissue or from cryopreserved PBMC samples. Receptor libraries were prepared by 5' RACE. Sequencing was performed on a NextSeq 500. TCRdb's own reprocessing of the public reads used fastp at Q25 and MiXCR and kept productive beta chains. Rows are unified per CDR3 protein, each entry keeping the most common DNA and genes. This sample is represented by more than 80,000 distinct CDR3 sequences; around 12% of them were singletons. Approximately 39% of the sample rests with the top ten. The source material was PBMCs, sampled at surgery. These TCRs come from a male donor with early-stage non-small cell lung cancer.

This clonotype has more than one count but fewer than ten. The chain is built from TRBV12-3 or TRBV12-4 and TRBJ2-5; maybe TRBD1 (5 bases). V lost 2 bases and J 4 bases, leaving 11 bases between the germline ends. The CDR3 runs to 14 residues. As DNA, the CDR3 is TGTGCCAGCAGTTTATCAGGGTATTTAGAGACCCAGTACTTC. Translating gives CASSLSGYLETQYF.

This clonotype occurred many times. The chain employs TRBV5-1 and TRBJ2-7, with 9 bases that match TRBD1. Germline V gene data show CDR1 as SGHRS and CDR2 as YFSETQ. CDR3 length equals 15 residues. Trimming took 4 bases from V and 5 from J; bases not matched to a gene: 10. CDR3 sequence (DNA): TGCGCCAGCAGCCTACAGGGACAGGGCTTAAACGAGCAGTACTTC. It translates to CASSLQGQGLNEQYF.

This clonotype was observed a few times. The chain joins TRBV28 to TRBJ1-5; D call uncertain. The CDR3 covers 16 residues. Germline V gene lookup returns CDR1 MDHEN and CDR2 SYDVKM. Trimming stripped 1 base from V and 0 bases from J, with 10 bases between. CDR3 protein: CASSLFGGSSNQPQHF. As DNA, the CDR3 is TGTGCCAGCAGTTTATTTGGCGGATCTAGCAATCAGCCCCAGCATTTT.

The chain links TRBV2 to TRBJ1-6, with TRBD1 matching 7 bases. The CDR3 spans 16 residues. The ends lost 5 bases at V and 9 bases at J; junction bases unmatched: 13. Germline loops: CDR1 SNHLY, CDR2 FYNNEI. CDR3 amino acids: CASSRDSTDLRSPLHF. For the CDR3, the DNA is TGTGCCAGCAGTCGGGACAGCACCGATCTTCGTTCACCCCTCCACTTT.

This clonotype was counted between two and nine times. V and J are TRBV7-9 and TRBJ2-5; D possibly uses TRBD1 or TRBD2 (7 bases each). Trimming pared 6 bases from V and 7 bases from J, leaving 12 bases between. The CDR3 sequence is 12 residues long. CDR1 is SEHNR, CDR2 FQNEAQ, per germline (reference sequence). CDR3 loop: CASSQGGLTQYF. CDR3 DNA: TGTGCCAGCAGTCAGGGGGGGTTGACCCAGTACTTC.

This clonotype was seen many times. The chain recombines TRBV10-2 with TRBJ2-4; TRBD1 matches at 7 bases. Trimming removed 2 bases from V and 1 base from J; junction bases left unmatched: 2. Germline values: CDR1 WSHSY, CDR2 SAAADI. The CDR3 covers 15 residues. CDR3 region: CASSETRGAKNIQYF. DNA of the CDR3: TGCGCCAGCAGTGAGACCAGGGGGGCCAAAAACATTCAGTACTTC.

The chain has TRBV18 and TRBJ1-2; 12 nucleotides match TRBD1. The CDR3 spans 16 residues. Germline V gene lookup returns CDR1 KGHSH and CDR2 LQKENI. V lost 3 bases and J lost 2; bases outside the gene matches: 4. The CDR3 region has the DNA TGTGCCAGCTCACCGGGACAGGGGGCTCTGAACTATGGCTACACCTTC. Translation: CASSPGQGALNYGYTF.

This chain joins TRBV27 and TRBJ2-5; 7 nucleotides agree with TRBD2. The J segment lost 7 bases and the V segment lost 4 bases, leaving 15 bases of the junction unmatched. The germline gives CDR1 MNHEY, CDR2 SMNVEV (reference sequence). The CDR3 consists of 16 residues. The CDR3 bases are TGTGCCAGCAGTTCCCTCGAGCGGGATCTCAGAAGGACCCAGTACTTC. Its translation: CASSSLERDLRRTQYF.

This chain joins TRBV28 and TRBJ1-5; 7 bases agree with TRBD1. Trimming at V came to 4 bases and at J to 7 bases, leaving 13 bases not matched to a gene. CDR3 length: 16 amino acids. Per germline, CDR1 MDHEN and CDR2 SYDVKM. The CDR3 sequence is CASSSGHRGRRQPQHF. Written as DNA, the CDR3 is TGTGCCAGCAGTTCGGGACACAGGGGTAGACGACAGCCCCAGCATTTT.

The chain carries TRBV6-2 or TRBV6-3 and TRBJ2-1; TRBD2 matches 15 bases. Germline CDR1 is MNHEY and CDR2 is SVGEGT. V shed 6 bases, J shed 10 bases, and the junction held 13 bases outside the gene matches. The CDR3 has 17 residues. The CDR3 sequence is CASSPGTSGRILGEQFF. DNA for the CDR3: TGTGCCAGCAGCCCGGGGACTAGCGGGAGGATATTAGGAGAGCAGTTCTTC.

This clonotype has more than one count but fewer than ten. The chain has TRBV19 and TRBJ2-3; D not certain. The CDR3 has 14 residues. Trimming took 5 bases from V and 1 from J, leaving 10 bases between them. Per germline, CDR1 LNHDA and CDR2 SQIVND (reference sequence). The CDR3 reads CASSPTEGTDTQYF. DNA of the CDR3: TGTGCCAGTAGTCCGACCGAGGGCACAGATACGCAGTATTTT. Full variable domain (remainder filled in from reference TRBV19 and TRBJ2-3): DGGITQSPKYLFRKEGQNVTLSCEQNLNHDAMYWYRQDPGQGLRLIYYSQIVNDFQKGDIAEGYSVSREKKESFPLTVTSAQKNPTAFYLCASSPTEGTDTQYFGPGTRLTVL.

This clonotype was counted ten times or more. V gene TRBV12-3 or TRBV12-4 combines with J gene TRBJ2-7; 7 bases line up with TRBD1. The length of the CDR3 is 13 residues. V shed 4 bases, J shed 7 bases, and the junction held 7 bases outside the gene matches. CDR3 in DNA: TGTGCCAGCAGTTCCATTGACAGGGCGGAGCAGTACTTC. As protein: CASSSIDRAEQYF.

This clonotype appeared a few times. The V and J genes are TRBV20-1 and TRBJ1-5; the D is unclear. Germline V gene sequence: CDR1 DFQATT, CDR2 SNEGSKA (reference sequence). CDR3 length: 13 amino acids. V was pared by 5 bases and J by 5 bases, with 13 bases between. CDR3 residues: CSAGSGSDQPQHF. CDR3 bases: TGCAGTGCTGGGAGCGGATCAGATCAGCCCCAGCATTTT.

This clonotype has just a few counts. The gene calls are TRBV20-1 and TRBJ1-3; D is undetermined. The CDR3 totals 15 residues. V was trimmed by 0 bases and J by 4 bases, leaving 13 bases between them. Germline V gene data show CDR1 as DFQATT and CDR2 as SNEGSKA (reference sequence). The CDR3 loop is CSARDSRVFGNTIYF. In DNA, the CDR3 is TGCAGTGCTAGAGATTCCCGGGTCTTCGGAAACACCATATATTTT.

This clonotype was seen more than once but under ten times. The V call is TRBV20-1, the J call TRBJ1-2; perhaps TRBD1 as D (5 bases). CDR3 length equals 13 residues. Trimming removed 5 bases at V and 4 bases at J, with 14 bases between. Germline lookup yields CDR1 DFQATT and CDR2 SNEGSKA (reference sequence). CDR3 nucleotide sequence: TGCAGTGCTCCGGGACCGGGAACCTATGGCTACACCTTC. Amino acids: CSAPGPGTYGYTF.

Only a few counts were recorded for this clonotype. This chain uses TRBV7-2 with TRBJ2-3; 12 bases fit TRBD2. The junction had 11 bases not matched to a gene; V was cut back by 4 bases and J by 9 bases. Germline loops: CDR1 SGHTA, CDR2 FQGNSA. The CDR3 is 16 amino acids. The CDR3 spells CASSSHATSGGGTQYF. CDR3 coding DNA: TGTGCCAGCAGCTCCCATGCGACTAGCGGGGGAGGCACGCAGTATTTT.

The chain links TRBV20-1 to TRBJ1-5, with a tentative D call TRBD1 (6 bases). V dropped 2 bases and J dropped 0 bases, with 14 bases sitting between them. The CDR3 extends over 16 amino acids. Looked up from germline, CDR1 is DFQATT and CDR2 is SNEGSKA (reference sequence). In nucleotides, the CDR3 is TGCAGTGCTAGACGTACCGGGACAAATAGCAATCAGCCCCAGCATTTT. It translates to CSARRTGTNSNQPQHF.